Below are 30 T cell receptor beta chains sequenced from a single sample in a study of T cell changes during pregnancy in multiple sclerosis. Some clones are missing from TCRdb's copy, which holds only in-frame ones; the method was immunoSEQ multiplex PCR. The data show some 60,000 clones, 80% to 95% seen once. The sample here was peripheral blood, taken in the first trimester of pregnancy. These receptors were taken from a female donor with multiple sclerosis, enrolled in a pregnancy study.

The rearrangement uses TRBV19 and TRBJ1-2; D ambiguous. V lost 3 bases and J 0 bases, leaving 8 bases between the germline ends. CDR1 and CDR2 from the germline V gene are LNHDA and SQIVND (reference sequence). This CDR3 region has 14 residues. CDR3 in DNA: TGTGCCAGTAGTATGGGCAGTTCTAACTATGGCTACACCTTC. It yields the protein CASSMGSSNYGYTF.

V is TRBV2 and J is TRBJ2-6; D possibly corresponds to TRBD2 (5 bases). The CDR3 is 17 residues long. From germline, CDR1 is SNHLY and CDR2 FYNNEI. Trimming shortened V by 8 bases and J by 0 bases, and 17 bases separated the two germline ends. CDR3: CASGDTSLSSGANVLTF. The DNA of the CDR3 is TGTGCCAGCGGGGATACTAGTCTGAGCTCTGGGGCCAACGTCCTGACTTTC.

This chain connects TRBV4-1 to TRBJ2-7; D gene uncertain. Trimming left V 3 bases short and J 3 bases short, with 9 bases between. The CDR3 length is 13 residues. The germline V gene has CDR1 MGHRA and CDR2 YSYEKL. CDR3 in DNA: TGCGCCAGCAGCCATGTTACATACTACGAGCAGTACTTC. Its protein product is CASSHVTYYEQYF.

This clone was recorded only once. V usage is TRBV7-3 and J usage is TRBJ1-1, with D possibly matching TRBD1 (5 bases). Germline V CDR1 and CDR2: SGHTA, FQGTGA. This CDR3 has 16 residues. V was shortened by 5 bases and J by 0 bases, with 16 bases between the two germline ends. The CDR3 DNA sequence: TGTGCCAGCAGCCCCGACAGAGACCTACTGAACACTGAAGCTTTCTTT. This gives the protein CASSPDRDLLNTEAFF. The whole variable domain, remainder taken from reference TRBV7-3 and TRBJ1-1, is GAGVSQTPSNKVTEKGKYVELRCDPISGHTALYWYRQSLGQGPEFLIYFQGTGAADDSGLPNDRFFAVRPEGSVSTLKIQRTERGDSAVYLCASSPDRDLLNTEAFFGQGTRLTVV.

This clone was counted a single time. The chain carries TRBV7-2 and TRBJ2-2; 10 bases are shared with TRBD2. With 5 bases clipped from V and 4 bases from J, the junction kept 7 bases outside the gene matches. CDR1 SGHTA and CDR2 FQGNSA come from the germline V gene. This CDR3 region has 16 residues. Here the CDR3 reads CASSQERGGRTGELFF. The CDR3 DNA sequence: TGTGCCAGCAGCCAGGAGCGGGGGGGCCGCACCGGGGAGCTGTTTTTT. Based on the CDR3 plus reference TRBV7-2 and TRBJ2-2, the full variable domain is GAGVSQSPSNKVTEKGKDVELRCDPISGHTALYWYRQSLGQGLEFLIYFQGNSAPDKSGLPSDRFSAERTGGSVSTLTIQRTQQEDSAVYLCASSQERGGRTGELFFGEGSRLTVL.

The CDR3 DNA sequence: TGTGCCAGCTCACTCGGGACATCATGGGGCCCCACTGGGGCCAACGTCCTGACTTTC. The encoded protein is CASSLGTSWGPTGANVLTF. The rearrangement uses TRBV18 and TRBJ2-6; possibly TRBD1 for D (6 bases). The V end was cut by 4 bases, the J end by 2 bases, with 21 bases between. Per the germline V gene, CDR1 is KGHSH and CDR2 is LQKENI. The CDR3 is made up of 19 amino acids.

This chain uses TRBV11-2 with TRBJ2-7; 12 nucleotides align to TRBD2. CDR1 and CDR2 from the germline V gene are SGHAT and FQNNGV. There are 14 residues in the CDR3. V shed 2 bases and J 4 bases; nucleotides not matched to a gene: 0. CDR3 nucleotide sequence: TGTGCCAGCAGCTTAACTAGCGGGGGGTACGAGCAGTACTTC. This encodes CASSLTSGGYEQYF.

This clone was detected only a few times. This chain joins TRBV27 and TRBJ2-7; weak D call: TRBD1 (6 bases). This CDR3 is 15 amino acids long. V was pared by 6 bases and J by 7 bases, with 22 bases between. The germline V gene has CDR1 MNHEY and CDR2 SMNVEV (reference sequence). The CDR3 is CASSVSGAPRREQYF. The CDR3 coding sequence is TGTGCCAGCAGCGTTTCAGGGGCCCCCCGTCGGGAGCAGTACTTC.

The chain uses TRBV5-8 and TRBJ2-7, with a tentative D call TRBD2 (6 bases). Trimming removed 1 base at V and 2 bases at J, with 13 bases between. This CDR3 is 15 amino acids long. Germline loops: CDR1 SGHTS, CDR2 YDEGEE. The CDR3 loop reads CASSLIGGAAYEQYF. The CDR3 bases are TGTGCCAGCAGCTTGATAGGCGGGGCGGCCTACGAGCAGTACTTC.

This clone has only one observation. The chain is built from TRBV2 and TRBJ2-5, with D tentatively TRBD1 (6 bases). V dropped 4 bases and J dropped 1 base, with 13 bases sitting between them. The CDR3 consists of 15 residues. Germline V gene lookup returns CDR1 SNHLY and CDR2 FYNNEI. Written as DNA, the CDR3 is TGTGCCAGCAGTGTGGGTACACAGGGCCAAGAGACCCAGTACTTC. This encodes CASSVGTQGQETQYF.

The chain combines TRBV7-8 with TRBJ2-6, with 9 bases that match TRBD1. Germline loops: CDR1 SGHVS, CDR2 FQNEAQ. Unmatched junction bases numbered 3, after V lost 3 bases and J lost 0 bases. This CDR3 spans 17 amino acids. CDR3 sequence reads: CASSFGQGISGANVLTF. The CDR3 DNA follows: TGTGCCAGCAGCTTTGGACAGGGGATCTCTGGGGCCAACGTCCTGACTTTC.

The CDR3 loop reads CAIGTGGAYNEQFF. In DNA form, the CDR3 reads TGTGCCATCGGGACAGGGGGCGCCTACAATGAGCAGTTCTTC. The gene calls are TRBV10-3 and TRBJ2-1, with 12 bases identical to TRBD1. Germline V gene sequence: CDR1 ENHRY, CDR2 SYGVKD. After removal of 8 bases from V and 2 bases from J, the junction contained 1 base not matched to a gene. This CDR3 has 14 residues.

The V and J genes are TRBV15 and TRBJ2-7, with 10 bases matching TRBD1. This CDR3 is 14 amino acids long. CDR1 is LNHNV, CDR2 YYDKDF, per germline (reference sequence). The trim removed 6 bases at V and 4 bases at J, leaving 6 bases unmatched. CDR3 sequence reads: CATRRDRGIYEQYF. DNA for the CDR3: TGTGCCACCAGGCGGGACAGGGGTATTTACGAGCAGTACTTC.

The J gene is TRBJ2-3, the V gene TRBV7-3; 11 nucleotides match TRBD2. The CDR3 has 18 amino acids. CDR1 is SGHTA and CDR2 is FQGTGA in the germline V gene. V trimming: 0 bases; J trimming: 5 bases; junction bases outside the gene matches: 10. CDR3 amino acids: CASSLTPVAGGARDTQYF. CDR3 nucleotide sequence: TGTGCCAGCAGCTTAACGCCGGTAGCGGGGGGGGCGAGAGATACGCAGTATTTT.

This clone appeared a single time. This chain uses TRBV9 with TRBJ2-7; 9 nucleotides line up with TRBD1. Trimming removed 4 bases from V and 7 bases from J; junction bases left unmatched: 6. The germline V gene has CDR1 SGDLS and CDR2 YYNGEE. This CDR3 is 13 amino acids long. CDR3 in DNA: TGTGCCAGCAGCACTCGAGGGACAGGGGAGCAGTACTTC. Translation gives CASSTRGTGEQYF.

CDR3 loop: CASSATSRTGELFF. The CDR3, as DNA: TGTGCCAGCAGCGCCACTAGCCGCACCGGGGAGCTGTTTTTT. The chain employs TRBV9 and TRBJ2-2, with D perhaps matching TRBD2 (6 bases). The ends were cut back, 3 bases at V and 4 bases at J, with 10 bases in the middle. This CDR3 is built from 14 residues. Germline lookup yields CDR1 SGDLS and CDR2 YYNGEE.

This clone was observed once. Written as DNA, the CDR3 is TGTGCCAGCAGCTTTGACAGGGCCGTTGGCGAGCAGTACTTC. This encodes CASSFDRAVGEQYF. The chain combines TRBV5-4 with TRBJ2-7; 7 bases fit TRBD1. The CDR3 is 14 amino acids. With V trimmed by 2 bases and J by 6 bases, 8 bases remained unmatched. Per germline, CDR1 SGHNT and CDR2 YYREEE (reference sequence).

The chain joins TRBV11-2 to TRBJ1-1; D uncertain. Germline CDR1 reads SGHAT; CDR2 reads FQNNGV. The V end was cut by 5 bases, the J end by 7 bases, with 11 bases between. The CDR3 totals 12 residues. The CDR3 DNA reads TGTGCCAGCAGCGGCGCGGGTCATGAAGCTTTCTTT. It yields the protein CASSGAGHEAFF.

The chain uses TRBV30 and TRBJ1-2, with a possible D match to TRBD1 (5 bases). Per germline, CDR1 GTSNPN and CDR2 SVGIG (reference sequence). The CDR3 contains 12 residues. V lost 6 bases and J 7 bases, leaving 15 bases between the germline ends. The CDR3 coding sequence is TGTGCCTGTGTTGGGGGGGGTCTTGGCTACACCTTC. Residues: CACVGGGLGYTF.

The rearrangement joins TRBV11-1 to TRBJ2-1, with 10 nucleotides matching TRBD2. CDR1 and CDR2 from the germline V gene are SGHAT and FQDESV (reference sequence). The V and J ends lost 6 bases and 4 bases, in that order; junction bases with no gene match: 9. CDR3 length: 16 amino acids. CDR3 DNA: TGTGCCAGCAGTTACCTAGCGGGGGAAGTTTACAATGAGCAGTTCTTC. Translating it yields CASSYLAGEVYNEQFF.

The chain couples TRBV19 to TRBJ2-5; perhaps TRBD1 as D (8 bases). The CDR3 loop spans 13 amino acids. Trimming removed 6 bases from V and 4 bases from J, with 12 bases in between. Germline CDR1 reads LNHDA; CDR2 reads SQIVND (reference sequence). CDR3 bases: TGTGCCAGTAGACAGGGGGGGGGAGAGACCCAGTACTTC. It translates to CASRQGGGETQYF.

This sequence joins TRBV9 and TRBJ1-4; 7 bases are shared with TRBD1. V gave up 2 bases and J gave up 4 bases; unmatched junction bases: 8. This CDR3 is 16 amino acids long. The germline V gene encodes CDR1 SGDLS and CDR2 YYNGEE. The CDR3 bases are TGTGCCAGCAGCGTTCCGACAGGGTCTGTTAATGAAAAACTGTTTTTT. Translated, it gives CASSVPTGSVNEKLFF.

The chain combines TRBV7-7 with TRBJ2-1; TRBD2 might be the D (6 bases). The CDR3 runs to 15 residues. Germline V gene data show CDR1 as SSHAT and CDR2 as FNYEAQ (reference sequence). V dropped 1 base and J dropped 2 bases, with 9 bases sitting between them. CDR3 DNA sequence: TGTGCCAGCAGCTTAGACGGGGGACCCTACAATGAGCAGTTCTTC. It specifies CASSLDGGPYNEQFF.

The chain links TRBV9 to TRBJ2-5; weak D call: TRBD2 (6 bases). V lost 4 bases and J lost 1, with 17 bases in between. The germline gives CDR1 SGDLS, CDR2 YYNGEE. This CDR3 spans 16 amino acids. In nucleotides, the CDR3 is TGTGCCAGCAGCAGTACGGGGGAGTCCTTCCAAGAGACCCAGTACTTC. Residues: CASSSTGESFQETQYF.

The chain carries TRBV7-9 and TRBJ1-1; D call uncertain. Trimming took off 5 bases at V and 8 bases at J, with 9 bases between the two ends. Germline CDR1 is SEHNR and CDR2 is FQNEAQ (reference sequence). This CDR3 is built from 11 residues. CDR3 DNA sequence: TGTGCCAGCAGCCCTAGTACGGAAGCTTTCTTT. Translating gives CASSPSTEAFF.

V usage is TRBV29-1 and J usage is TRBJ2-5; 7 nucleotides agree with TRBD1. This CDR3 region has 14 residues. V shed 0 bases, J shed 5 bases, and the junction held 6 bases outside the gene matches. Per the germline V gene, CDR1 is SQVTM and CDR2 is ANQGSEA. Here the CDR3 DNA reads TGCAGCGTTGAAGATCCAAGGGGGCAGGAGACCCAGTACTTC. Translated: CSVEDPRGQETQYF.

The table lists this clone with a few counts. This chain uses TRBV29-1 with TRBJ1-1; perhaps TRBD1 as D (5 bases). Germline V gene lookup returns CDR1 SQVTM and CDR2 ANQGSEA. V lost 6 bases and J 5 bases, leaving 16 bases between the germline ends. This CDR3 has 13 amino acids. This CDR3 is CSVGSGYGTEAFF. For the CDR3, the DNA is TGCAGCGTAGGGTCAGGGTATGGGACTGAAGCTTTCTTT.

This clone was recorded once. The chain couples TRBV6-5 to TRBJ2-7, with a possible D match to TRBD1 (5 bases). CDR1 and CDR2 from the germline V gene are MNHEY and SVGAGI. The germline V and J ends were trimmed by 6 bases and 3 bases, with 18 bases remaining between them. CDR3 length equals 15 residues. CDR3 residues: CASSSPSRTLYEQYF. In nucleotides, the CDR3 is TGTGCCAGCAGCAGCCCCTCCCGGACACTCTACGAGCAGTACTTC.

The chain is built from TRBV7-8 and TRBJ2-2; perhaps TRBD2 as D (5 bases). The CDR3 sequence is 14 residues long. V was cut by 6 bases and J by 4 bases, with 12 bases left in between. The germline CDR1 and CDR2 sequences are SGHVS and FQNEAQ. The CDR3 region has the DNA TGTGCCAGCAGGTCCGACCGGGGCACCGGGGAGCTGTTTTTT. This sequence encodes CASRSDRGTGELFF.

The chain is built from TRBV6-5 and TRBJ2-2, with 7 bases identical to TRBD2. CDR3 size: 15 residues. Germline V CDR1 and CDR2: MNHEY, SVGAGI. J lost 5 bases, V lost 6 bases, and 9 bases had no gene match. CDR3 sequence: CASRPGGLTTGELFF. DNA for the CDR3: TGTGCCAGCAGGCCGGGAGGACTTACAACCGGGGAGCTGTTTTTT.